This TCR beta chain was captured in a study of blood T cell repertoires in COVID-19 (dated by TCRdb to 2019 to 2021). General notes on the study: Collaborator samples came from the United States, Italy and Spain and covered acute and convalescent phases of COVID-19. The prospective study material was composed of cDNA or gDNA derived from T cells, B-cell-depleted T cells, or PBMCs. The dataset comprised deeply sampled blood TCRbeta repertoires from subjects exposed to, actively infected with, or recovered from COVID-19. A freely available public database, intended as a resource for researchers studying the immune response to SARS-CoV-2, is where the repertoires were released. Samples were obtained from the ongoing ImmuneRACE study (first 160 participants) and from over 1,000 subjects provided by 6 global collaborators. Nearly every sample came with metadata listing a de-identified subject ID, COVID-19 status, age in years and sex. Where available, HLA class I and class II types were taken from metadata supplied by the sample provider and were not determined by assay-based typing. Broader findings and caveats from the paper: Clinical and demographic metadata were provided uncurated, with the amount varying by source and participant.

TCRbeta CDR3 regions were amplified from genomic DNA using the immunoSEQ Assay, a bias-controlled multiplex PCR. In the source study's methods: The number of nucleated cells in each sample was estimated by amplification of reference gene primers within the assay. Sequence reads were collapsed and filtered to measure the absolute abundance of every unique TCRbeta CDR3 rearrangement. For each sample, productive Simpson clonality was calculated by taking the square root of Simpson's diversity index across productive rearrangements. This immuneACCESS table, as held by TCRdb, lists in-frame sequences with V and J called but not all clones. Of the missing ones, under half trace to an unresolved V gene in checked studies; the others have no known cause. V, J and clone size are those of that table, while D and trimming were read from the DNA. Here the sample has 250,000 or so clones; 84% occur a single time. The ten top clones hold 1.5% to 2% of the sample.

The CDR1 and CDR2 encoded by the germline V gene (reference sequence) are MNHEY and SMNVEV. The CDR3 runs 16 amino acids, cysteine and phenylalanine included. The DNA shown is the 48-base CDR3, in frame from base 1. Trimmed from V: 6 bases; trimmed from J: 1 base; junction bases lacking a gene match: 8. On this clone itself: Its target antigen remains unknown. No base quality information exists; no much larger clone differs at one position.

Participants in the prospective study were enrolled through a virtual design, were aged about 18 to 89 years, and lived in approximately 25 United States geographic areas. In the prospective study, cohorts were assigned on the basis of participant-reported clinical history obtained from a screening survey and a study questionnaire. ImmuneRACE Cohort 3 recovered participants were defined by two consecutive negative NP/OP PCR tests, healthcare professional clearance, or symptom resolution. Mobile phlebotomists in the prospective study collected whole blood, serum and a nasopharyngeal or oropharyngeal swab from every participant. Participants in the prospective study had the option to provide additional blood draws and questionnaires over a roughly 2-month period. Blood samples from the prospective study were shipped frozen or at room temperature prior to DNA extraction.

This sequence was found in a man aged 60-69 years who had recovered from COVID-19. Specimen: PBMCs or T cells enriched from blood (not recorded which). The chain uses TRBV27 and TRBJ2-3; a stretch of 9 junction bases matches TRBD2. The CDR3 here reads CASSRRSSGGTDTQYF. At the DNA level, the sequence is TGTGCCAGCAGCCGCCGCTCTAGCGGGGGCACAGATACGCAGTATTTT.